The source of this T cell receptor (beta chain) is a study of cytomegalovirus exposure and HLA in healthy donors. On this clone itself: The target antigen is unknown.

The CDR3 loop spans 12 amino acids. Looked up from germline, CDR1 is MNHEY and CDR2 is SVGAGI. The V and J ends lost 6 bases and 1 base respectively, with 3 bases between them. Both 60 Vbeta primers and 13 Jbeta primers went into the PCR. TCRdb's table, derived via immunoSEQ multiplex PCR, lists solely in-frame clones and lacks some. The data contain 120,000 or so clones, 65% to 80% of them singletons. Study-level findings and limits: Certain sequence variants were highly shared and formed a cluster, and this cluster was likely a sequencing artifact.

Sequencing used PBMCs. The TCR was taken from a young man in good health and CMV-seronegative. The rearrangement uses TRBV6-5 and TRBJ2-2; D is unresolved. The CDR3 loop is CASRRNTGELFF. CDR3 sequence (DNA): TGTGCCAGCAGGAGGAACACCGGGGAGCTGTTTTTT.